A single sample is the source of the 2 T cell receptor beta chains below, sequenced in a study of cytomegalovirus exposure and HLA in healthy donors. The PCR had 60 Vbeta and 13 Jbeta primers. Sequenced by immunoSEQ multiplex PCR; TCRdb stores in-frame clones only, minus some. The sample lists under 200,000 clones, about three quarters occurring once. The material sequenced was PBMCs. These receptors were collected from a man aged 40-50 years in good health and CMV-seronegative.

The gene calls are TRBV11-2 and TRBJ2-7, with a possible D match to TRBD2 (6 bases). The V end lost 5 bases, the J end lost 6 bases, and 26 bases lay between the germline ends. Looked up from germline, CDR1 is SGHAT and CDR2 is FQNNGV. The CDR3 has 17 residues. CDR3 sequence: CASSRRITGTGVGEQYF. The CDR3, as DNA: TGTGCCAGCAGCCGCAGAATCACCGGGACGGGGGTGGGCGAGCAGTACTTC.

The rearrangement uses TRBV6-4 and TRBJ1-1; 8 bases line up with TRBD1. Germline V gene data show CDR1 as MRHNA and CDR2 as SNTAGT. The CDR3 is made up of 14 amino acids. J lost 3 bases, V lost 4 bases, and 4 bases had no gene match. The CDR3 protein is CASSAQGVDTEAFF. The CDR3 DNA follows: TGTGCCAGCAGTGCACAGGGGGTTGACACTGAAGCTTTCTTT.